A selection of T cell receptor beta chains follows, all from one sample in a study of PD-1 blockade in classical Hodgkin lymphoma. Here immunoSEQ multiplex PCR was the method, and the copy in TCRdb shows in-frame clones only, minus some. The repertoire includes about 21,000 clones, 68% of them detected once, and about 5.6% sits in the top ten. The starting material was peripheral blood mononuclear cells (PBMCs), obtained at baseline. These receptors came from a human donor with classical Hodgkin lymphoma. The CDR3 runs from the conserved cysteine through the conserved F or W. The D gene is left open where the match is weak. Clone size, where shown, is once, few, many, or a class for clones that have expanded.

few,TRBV5-6,-,TRBJ2-3,CASSLWDTQYF,TGTGCCAGCAGCTTGTGGGATACGCAGTATTTT
-,TRBV30,-,TRBJ2-1,CAWSEQPYNEQFF,TGTGCCTGGAGTGAACAGCCCTACAATGAGCAGTTCTTC
-,TRBV28,TRBD1,TRBJ2-1,CASTRGTGGESREQFF,TGTGCCAGCACCCGGGGAACAGGGGGCGAATCTCGAGAGCAGTTCTTC
-,TRBV7-2,-,TRBJ2-7,CASSSIPGPYEQYF,TGTGCCAGCAGCTCCATTCCGGGTCCCTACGAGCAGTACTTC
-,TRBV7-2,-,TRBJ1-2,CASSLVVGDYGYTF,TGTGCCAGCAGCTTAGTGGTAGGGGACTATGGCTACACCTTC
-,TRBV6-5,-,TRBJ1-6,CASTLQGGGNSPLHF,TGTGCCAGCACCCTACAGGGAGGGGGTAATTCACCCCTCCACTTT
-,TRBV6-5,-,TRBJ1-2,CASSPLRDLGYTF,TGTGCCAGCAGCCCCCTCAGGGATTTAGGCTACACCTTC
-,TRBV5-1,TRBD1,TRBJ2-7,CASSWDGTAEQYF,TGCGCCAGCAGCTGGGACGGGACAGCCGAGCAGTACTTC
-,TRBV5-1,TRBD1,TRBJ1-1,CASSLEAGGKSTEAFF,TGCGCCAGCAGCTTGGAGGCAGGGGGTAAGAGCACTGAAGCTTTCTTT
-,TRBV30,-,TRBJ1-2,CAWSPGTNYGYTF,TGTGCCTGGAGTCCGGGGACCAACTATGGCTACACCTTC
-,TRBV10-3,-,TRBJ1-1,CAISESGENEAFF,TGTGCCATCAGTGAGTCTGGAGAGAATGAAGCTTTCTTT
-,TRBV5-6,-,TRBJ2-5,CASSLFSQETQYF,TGTGCCAGCAGCTTGTTCAGCCAAGAGACCCAGTACTTC
-,TRBV6-5,-,TRBJ2-7,CASSYGTSYEQYF,TGTGCCAGCAGTTACGGAACTAGCTACGAGCAGTACTTC
once,TRBV6-5,-,TRBJ2-2,CASSYYAAGGELFF,TGTGCCAGCAGTTACTATGCGGCCGGCGGGGAGCTGTTTTTT
-,TRBV28,-,TRBJ2-2,CASSSYRWGNTGELFF,TGTGCCAGCAGTTCGTACAGGTGGGGTAACACCGGGGAGCTGTTTTTT
once,TRBV7-2,-,TRBJ2-7,CASSDRYEQYF,TGTGCCAGCAGCGACAGGTACGAGCAGTACTTC
-,TRBV6-6,-,TRBJ2-1,CASSLLGPYNGNEQFF,TGTGCCAGCAGCCTTTTAGGCCCCTACAATGGCAATGAGCAGTTCTTC
once,TRBV28,TRBD1,TRBJ2-3,CASSPSGQGTSTDTQYF,TGTGCCAGCAGTCCCTCCGGACAGGGGACTAGCACAGATACGCAGTATTTT
few,TRBV23-1,TRBD1,TRBJ1-2,CASSQVSRGQGGYTF,TGCGCCAGCAGTCAAGTCAGCAGGGGGCAAGGGGGCTACACCTTC
-,TRBV7-3,-,TRBJ2-1,CASSFGSPYNEQFF,TGTGCCAGCAGCTTCGGCAGCCCCTACAATGAGCAGTTCTTC
-,TRBV10-3,TRBD1,TRBJ1-5,CAISGGGGNQPQHF,TGTGCCATCAGTGGAGGGGGCGGCAATCAGCCCCAGCATTTT
-,TRBV19,TRBD1,TRBJ1-1,CASSRTGGGTEAFF,TGTGCCAGTAGCCGGACAGGGGGCGGAACTGAAGCTTTCTTT
-,TRBV2,TRBD2,TRBJ2-3,CASSPKTSGGFTDTQYF,TGTGCCAGCAGCCCTAAGACTAGCGGGGGATTCACAGATACGCAGTATTTT
few,TRBV20-1,-,TRBJ2-5,CSSTRAGTQYF,TGCAGTTCTACTCGGGCGGGGACCCAGTACTTC
-,TRBV27,TRBD2,TRBJ2-2,CASTISGTSKTGELFF,TGTGCCAGCACCATTTCCGGGACTAGCAAAACCGGGGAGCTGTTTTTT
-,TRBV5-1,-,TRBJ2-3,CASSPAATDTQYF,TGCGCCAGCAGCCCCGCGGCGACAGATACGCAGTATTTT
-,TRBV7-9,TRBD1,TRBJ1-4,CASSLRGQFFEKLFF,TGTGCCAGCAGCCTTAGGGGACAGTTTTTTGAAAAACTGTTTTTT
-,TRBV7-9,-,TRBJ2-5,CASSLGLEETQYF,TGTGCCAGCAGCTTAGGACTAGAGGAGACCCAGTACTTC
-,TRBV11-2,-,TRBJ2-5,CASSLEVGAGETQYF,TGTGCCAGCAGCTTAGAGGTGGGGGCAGGGGAGACCCAGTACTTC
-,TRBV5-1,TRBD1,TRBJ1-6,CASSPQTGGASPLHF,TGCGCCAGCAGCCCCCAGACAGGGGGCGCATCACCCCTCCACTTT
few,TRBV28,-,TRBJ2-2,CASSPAQNRPGELFF,TGTGCCAGCAGTCCAGCCCAAAATAGGCCCGGGGAGCTGTTTTTT
-,TRBV4-3,TRBD2,TRBJ2-7,CASSQGTSGEYEQYF,TGCGCCAGCAGCCAAGGAACTAGCGGGGAGTACGAGCAGTACTTC
few,TRBV10-3,TRBD2,TRBJ2-5,CASGLAQQETQYF,TGTGCCAGCGGACTAGCGCAACAAGAGACCCAGTACTTC
few,TRBV5-1,-,TRBJ1-3,CASSLAGAHSGNTIYF,TGCGCCAGCAGCTTGGCCGGGGCCCACTCTGGAAACACCATATATTTT
-,TRBV21-1,-,TRBJ1-1,CASSRGLDTIRTEAFF,TGTGCCAGCAGTCGTGGGTTAGACACAATTCGCACTGAAGCTTTCTTT
-,TRBV19,-,TRBJ2-6,CASQGRVRARGANVLTF,TGTGCCAGCCAGGGTAGGGTTCGCGCGAGGGGGGCCAACGTCCTGACTTTC
-,TRBV19,TRBD1,TRBJ1-2,CALKDRTLDGYTF,TGTGCCTTAAAGGACAGGACTTTGGATGGCTACACCTTC
few,TRBV19,-,TRBJ2-7,CASSIGVGTYEQYF,TGTGCCAGTAGTATAGGGGTCGGAACCTACGAGCAGTACTTC
once,TRBV9,-,TRBJ2-1,CASGGGVRGNEQFF,TGTGCCAGCGGAGGCGGGGTCCGGGGTAATGAGCAGTTCTTC
-,TRBV5-1,-,TRBJ2-2,CASSISGTGELFF,TGCGCCAGCAGCATTAGCGGCACCGGGGAGCTGTTTTTT
-,TRBV11-3,-,TRBJ2-5,CASSLGLQETQYF,TGTGCCAGCAGCTTAGGCCTACAAGAGACCCAGTACTTC
-,TRBV11-2,-,TRBJ2-7,CASSSPRTGSYEQYF,TGTGCCAGCAGCTCCCCGAGAACGGGTTCCTACGAGCAGTACTTC
-,TRBV6-5,TRBD1,TRBJ2-5,CASSWTGVEETQYF,TGTGCCAGCAGTTGGACAGGTGTTGAAGAGACCCAGTACTTC
once,TRBV6-5,TRBD1,TRBJ2-7,CASSYTGTGAYEQYF,TGTGCCAGCAGTTACACCGGGACAGGGGCCTACGAGCAGTACTTC
-,TRBV6-5,TRBD1,TRBJ1-1,CASSYLWTGGNTEAFF,TGTGCCAGCAGTTACCTCTGGACAGGGGGGAACACTGAAGCTTTCTTT